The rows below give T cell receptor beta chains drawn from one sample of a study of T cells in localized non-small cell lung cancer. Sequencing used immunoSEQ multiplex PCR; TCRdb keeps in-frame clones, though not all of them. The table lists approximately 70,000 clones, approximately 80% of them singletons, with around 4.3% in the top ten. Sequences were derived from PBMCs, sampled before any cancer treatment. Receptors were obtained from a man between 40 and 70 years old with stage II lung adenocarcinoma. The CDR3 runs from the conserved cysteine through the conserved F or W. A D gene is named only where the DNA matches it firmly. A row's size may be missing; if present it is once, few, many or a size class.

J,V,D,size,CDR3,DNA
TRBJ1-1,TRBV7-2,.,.,CASSLRDVNWREAFF,TGTGCCAGCAGCTTAAGGGACGTCAATTGGAGGGAAGCTTTCTTT
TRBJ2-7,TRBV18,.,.,CASSPGTTSSYEQYF,TGTGCCAGCTCACCCGGGACAACTAGCTCCTACGAGCAGTACTTC
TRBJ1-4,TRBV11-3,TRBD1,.,CASSWGQFPTNEKLFF,TGTGCCAGCAGCTGGGGACAGTTTCCAACTAATGAAAAACTGTTTTTT
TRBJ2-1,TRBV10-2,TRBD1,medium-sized,CASSEGGTGPVREQFF,TGCGCCAGCAGTGAGGGGGGGACAGGGCCGGTTAGGGAGCAGTTCTTC
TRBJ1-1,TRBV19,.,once,CASSIAGVGNTEAFF,TGTGCCAGTAGTATTGCAGGGGTGGGGAACACTGAAGCTTTCTTT
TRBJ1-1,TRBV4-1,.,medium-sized,CASSQDSVLTGSTAFF,TGCGCCAGCAGCCAAGATTCAGTCCTGACGGGCTCAACGGCTTTCTTT
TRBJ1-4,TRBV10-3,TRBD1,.,CAISVYRDRNEKLFF,TGTGCCATCAGTGTTTACCGGGACAGGAATGAAAAACTGTTTTTT
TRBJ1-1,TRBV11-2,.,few,CASSSARTEAFF,TGTGCCAGCAGCTCGGCCCGGACTGAAGCTTTCTTT
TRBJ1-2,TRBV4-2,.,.,CASSQESGAPYGYTF,TGTGCCAGCAGCCAAGAGTCGGGAGCTCCCTATGGCTACACCTTC
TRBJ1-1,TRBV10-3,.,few,CAISARGNTEAFF,TGTGCCATCAGTGCCAGGGGAAACACTGAAGCTTTCTTT
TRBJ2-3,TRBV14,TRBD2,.,CASSVTSASTDTQYF,TGTGCCAGCAGCGTGACTAGCGCAAGCACAGATACGCAGTATTTT
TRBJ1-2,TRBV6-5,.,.,CATAYLDSSYGYTF,TGTGCCACCGCTTACCTTGACTCTTCCTATGGCTACACCTTC
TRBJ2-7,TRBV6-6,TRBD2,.,CASSYGRGLEEQYF,TGTGCCAGCAGTTACGGGAGGGGCCTAGAGGAGCAGTACTTC
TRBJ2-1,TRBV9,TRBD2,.,CASSVAGTSNEQFF,TGTGCCAGCAGCGTCGCCGGGACTAGCAATGAGCAGTTCTTC
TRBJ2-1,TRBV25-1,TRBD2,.,CASTEGLVSEQFF,TGTGCCAGCACCGAAGGACTAGTGAGTGAGCAGTTCTTC
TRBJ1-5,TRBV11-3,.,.,CASSNGMGQPQHF,TGTGCCAGCAGCAACGGAATGGGTCAGCCCCAGCATTTT
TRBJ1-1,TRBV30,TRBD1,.,CAWSVGQGAMGAFF,TGTGCCTGGAGTGTGGGACAGGGGGCCATGGGTGCTTTCTTT
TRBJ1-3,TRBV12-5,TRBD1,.,CASGSVRTGALVSGNTIYF,TGTGCTAGTGGTTCCGTACGGACAGGGGCCCTCGTCTCTGGAAACACCATATATTTT
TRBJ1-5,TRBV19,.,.,CASSGQRNQPQHF,TGTGCCAGTAGCGGACAACGAAATCAGCCCCAGCATTTT
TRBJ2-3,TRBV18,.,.,CASSPVSRSTDTQYF,TGTGCCAGCTCACCAGTGAGCAGGAGCACAGATACGCAGTATTTT
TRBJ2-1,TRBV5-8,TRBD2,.,CASSLGLAFSYNEQFF,TGTGCCAGCAGCTTAGGACTAGCGTTTTCCTACAATGAGCAGTTCTTC
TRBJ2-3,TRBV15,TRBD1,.,CATSSPSRGQGGDTQYF,TGTGCCACCAGCAGCCCTTCGAGGGGACAGGGGGGAGATACGCAGTATTTT
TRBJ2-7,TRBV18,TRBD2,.,CASSQDLLAGVGEQYF,TGTGCCAGCTCACAAGATCTTCTAGCGGGAGTCGGCGAGCAGTACTTC
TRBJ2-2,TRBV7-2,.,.,CASSVYGGELFF,TGTGCCAGCAGCGTATATGGCGGGGAGCTGTTTTTT
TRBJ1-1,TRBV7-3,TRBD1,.,CASSTGQGDTEAFF,TGTGCCAGCAGCACTGGACAGGGGGACACTGAAGCTTTCTTT
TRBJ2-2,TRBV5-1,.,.,CASRQEANTGELFF,TGCGCCAGCAGACAGGAGGCGAACACCGGGGAGCTGTTTTTT
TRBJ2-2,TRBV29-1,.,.,CSVEVPANKNTGELFF,TGCAGCGTTGAGGTTCCCGCAAACAAGAACACCGGGGAGCTGTTTTTT
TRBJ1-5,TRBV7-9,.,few,CASSPTGMGQPQHF,TGTGCCAGCAGCCCCACAGGGATGGGACAGCCCCAGCATTTT
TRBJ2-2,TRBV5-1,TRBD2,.,CASSLDAGDTGELFF,TGCGCCAGCAGCTTGGATGCGGGGGACACCGGGGAGCTGTTTTTT
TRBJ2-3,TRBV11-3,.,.,CASSLVTGSSTDTQYF,TGTGCCAGCAGCTTAGTTACTGGTTCTAGCACAGATACGCAGTATTTT
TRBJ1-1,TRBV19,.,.,CASSILRDTEAFF,TGTGCCAGTAGTATCCTAAGGGACACTGAAGCTTTCTTT
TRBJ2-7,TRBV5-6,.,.,CASSLGGSLYEQYF,TGTGCCAGCAGCTTGGGAGGGTCCCTCTACGAGCAGTACTTC
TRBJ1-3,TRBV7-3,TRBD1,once,CASSLTGGTGPGNTIYF,TGTGCCAGCAGCTTAACGGGTGGGACAGGGCCTGGAAACACCATATATTTT